The 8 T cell receptor beta chains in this list originate from one sample, sequenced in a study of blood T cells in healthy people across ages. The use of a sample-barcoded 5' primer and a J-beta primer mix characterized a second PCR of roughly 7 to 11 cycles. TCRdb reprocessed the 5' RACE reads with MiXCR, giving one entry per CDR3 protein. The sample lists approximately 700,000 distinct CDR3 sequences, approximately 31% seen once, with about 16% in the top ten. The material sequenced was blood. The receptor set was obtained from a woman aged 80 or over in good health.

Only a few counts were recorded for this clonotype. V is TRBV5-1 and J is TRBJ2-3, with D tentatively TRBD2 (6 bases). Trimming left V 4 bases short and J 6 bases short, with 12 bases between. The V gene's germline CDR1 is SGHRS and CDR2 YFSETQ. The CDR3 is 13 amino acids. This chain's CDR3 is CASSRGREDTQYF. DNA for the CDR3: TGCGCCAGCAGCCGGGGCCGGGAGGATACGCAGTATTTT. Looking up the rest from reference TRBV5-1 and TRBJ2-3 gives the full variable domain: KAGVTQTPRYLIKTRGQQVTLSCSPISGHRSVSWYQQTPGQGLQFLFEYFSETQRNKGNFPGRFSGRQFSNSRSEMNVSTLELGDSALYLCASSRGREDTQYFGPGTRLTVL.

This clonotype was recorded many times. This chain joins TRBV7-7 and TRBJ2-3; no clear D gene. CDR1 SSHAT and CDR2 FNYEAQ come from the germline V gene (reference sequence). The CDR3 contains 13 residues. Trimming removed 2 bases from V and 8 bases from J, with 11 bases in between. The CDR3 DNA sequence: TGTGCCAGCAGCTTATCCCTCATGGGTACGCAGTATTTT. Translating it yields CASSLSLMGTQYF.

This clonotype has at least ten counts. The J gene is TRBJ1-2, the V gene TRBV20-1; TRBD1 matches at 7 bases. Germline V gene sequence: CDR1 DFQATT, CDR2 SNEGSKA (reference sequence). The CDR3 length is 14 residues. V lost 0 bases and J lost 6; bases outside the gene matches: 7. CDR3 DNA sequence: TGCAGTGCTAGAGATCTGGGACAGAACCATGGCTACACCTTC. It translates to CSARDLGQNHGYTF.

This clonotype was observed at least ten times. The gene calls are TRBV20-1 and TRBJ1-5; maybe TRBD1 (5 bases). The V end lost 7 bases, the J end lost 1 base, and 17 bases lay between the germline ends. The CDR3 spans 15 residues. Germline CDR1 DFQATT, CDR2 SNEGSKA (reference sequence). The CDR3: CSEKSSGGSNQPQHF. The CDR3 DNA reads as TGCAGTGAGAAGAGTTCGGGGGGAAGCAATCAGCCCCAGCATTTT.

This clonotype was counted many times. The chain recombines TRBV13 with TRBJ2-3; 9 positions match TRBD2. The V and J ends lost 5 bases and 9 bases, in that order; junction bases with no gene match: 21. This CDR3 has 18 amino acids. CDR1 is PRHDT, CDR2 FYEKMQ, per germline (reference sequence). CDR3 coding DNA: TGTGCCAGCAGCCAATCGGACTCCGGGACTAGCCGATCCCTGACGCAGTATTTT. This translates into CASSQSDSGTSRSLTQYF.

The rearrangement links TRBV20-1 to TRBJ1-4, with 8 bases matching TRBD1. Trimming at V came to 0 bases and at J to 7 bases, leaving 4 bases not matched to a gene. The germline V gene encodes CDR1 DFQATT and CDR2 SNEGSKA (reference sequence). The CDR3 is 14 residues long. CDR3: CSARDDRGPEKLFF. The CDR3, as DNA: TGCAGTGCTAGAGATGACAGGGGTCCTGAAAAACTGTTTTTT.

This clonotype has only a few counts. The chain couples TRBV29-1 to TRBJ1-1; D gene unclear. Trimming removed 4 bases from V and 7 bases from J, with 13 bases in between. This CDR3 is built from 12 residues. From germline, CDR1 is SQVTM and CDR2 ANQGSEA. CDR3: CSVVSGSFEAFF. In DNA form, the CDR3 reads TGCAGCGTTGTCTCGGGGTCCTTTGAAGCTTTCTTT.

On this clonotype itself: One end of the junction is discordant with germline, which a read error may explain. This rearrangement joins TRBV6-5 to TRBJ2-3, with D tentatively TRBD1 (6 bases). This CDR3 has 12 residues. Per germline, CDR1 MNHEY and CDR2 SVGAGI. CDR3 coding DNA: TGTGCCAGCCGCCTGGGGGCAGATGCGCAGTATTTT. It is translated as CASRLGADAQYF.